This T cell receptor (beta chain) appears in the sequencing data of a study of breast tumors, draining lymph nodes, adjacent tissues. Study-level findings and limits: Data only fit, rather than demonstrated, lymph node origin of most tumor T cells. The data were judged consistent with most tumor T cells coming from lymph node and expanding in tumor.

J gave up 5 bases and V 5 bases, and 31 bases lay outside the gene matches. CDR1 is SEHNR and CDR2 is FQNEAQ in the germline V gene (reference sequence). The CDR3 has 23 amino acids. TCRdb itself ran the multiplex PCR reads through MiXCR, one entry per CDR3 protein. Altogether about 200,000 distinct CDR3 sequences are present, 31% being singletons, with the ten largest covering roughly 4.3%. Samples came from axillary lymph nodes draining the breast cancer. Worth noting for this clonotype: Antigen specificity is unknown.

Sequenced material: axillary lymph node tissue. The source is a female donor with breast cancer. Some clones in this sample may be carry-over from other donors' samples. The V gene is TRBV7-9, the J gene TRBJ2-5, with TRBD1 matching over 11 bases. CDR3 residues: CASSTPSLYGYTFQDRGRETQYF. CDR3 nucleotides: TGTGCCAGCAGCACACCATCCCTCTATGGCTACACCTTCCAGGACAGGGGGCGTGAGACCCAGTACTTC.